The rows below give T cell receptor beta chains drawn from one sample of a study of control samples from healthy donors and cancer patients. Data came from immunoSEQ multiplex PCR; TCRdb stores just in-frame clones and leaves some out. This table holds under 200,000 clones. Sequencing was done on a sample of blood. The receptors derive from a woman aged 25-40 years in good health. CDR3s include the opening cysteine and the closing phenylalanine or tryptophan. D genes are given only for firm matches.

V	D	J	DNA	CDR3
TRBV2	-	TRBJ2-7	TGTGCCAGCAGTGAGTTCAGGACAGAAAAAAACTACGAGCAGTACTTC	CASSEFRTEKNYEQYF
TRBV6-5	TRBD1	TRBJ2-5	TGTGCCAGCAGACCGGGACAGAGAAAAGAGACCCAGTACTTC	CASRPGQRKETQYF
TRBV7-3	-	TRBJ1-1	TGTGCCAGCAGCCTCGGACTGGGAATAGAAGCTTTCTTT	CASSLGLGIEAFF
TRBV18	TRBD2	TRBJ2-7	TGTGCCAGCTCACCGAGACTAGCGGGGGGCCTTAGCTCCTACGAGCAGTACTTC	CASSPRLAGGLSSYEQYF
TRBV2	-	TRBJ2-5	TGTGCCAGCAGCCCTACTAGAACGAATGGTTCCCAGTACTTC	CASSPTRTNGSQYF
TRBV19	-	TRBJ1-2	TGTGCCAGCTTCGGGGGGTACGGTGGCTACACCTTC	CASFGGYGGYTF
TRBV3-1/TRBV3-2	TRBD2	TRBJ2-4	TGTGCCAGCAGCCACATCGGGGGGGATACCAAAAACATTCAGTACTTC	CASSHIGGDTKNIQYF
TRBV7-2	-	TRBJ2-4	TGTGCCAGCAGCCTCCGCGGACACAAAAACATTCAGTACTTC	CASSLRGHKNIQYF
TRBV19	-	TRBJ1-1	TGTGCCAGTAGCGTACAGGAAAACACTGAAGCTTTCTTT	CASSVQENTEAFF
TRBV7-2	-	TRBJ1-4	TGTGCCAGCAGCTTAGGCGCCAGGGGCCCGCGACATGAAAAACTGTTTTTT	CASSLGARGPRHEKLFF
TRBV7-9	-	TRBJ1-1	TGTGCCAGCAGCTTCCGAAGGGGCGCGGGGTTAGGAGTAAACACTGAAGCTTTCTTT	CASSFRRGAGLGVNTEAFF
TRBV7-8	-	TRBJ1-2	TGTGCCAGCAGCTCCCCCCTGGCGAGGGGAGAGGGCTACACCTTC	CASSSPLARGEGYTF
TRBV4-1	-	TRBJ2-3	TGCGCCAGCAGCCGGAGCATGACTGCCGGGACTTCAGATACGCAGTATTTT	CASSRSMTAGTSDTQYF
TRBV5-4	TRBD1	TRBJ2-7	TGTGCCAGCACCAGGGACAGGGGCGAGCAGTACTTC	CASTRDRGEQYF
TRBV19	TRBD1	TRBJ1-1	TGTGCCAGTAGCCAGACAGGGGCCAGCACTGAAGCTTTCTTT	CASSQTGASTEAFF
TRBV11-2	TRBD2	TRBJ2-1	TGTGCCAGCAGCTTACTAGCGGCGACCTACAATGAGCAGTTCTTC	CASSLLAATYNEQFF
TRBV10-3	TRBD1	TRBJ1-5	TGTGCCACAGGACAGGGGAGTGGGAGCAATCAGCCCCAGCATTTT	CATGQGSGSNQPQHF
TRBV14	-	TRBJ2-7	TGTGCCAGCAGCCAATACGGACCGGAAAAAGCCTACGAGCAGTACTTC	CASSQYGPEKAYEQYF
TRBV7-2	-	TRBJ2-6	TGTGCCAGCAGCTTACACAGAGAATTTTTCTCTGGGGCCAACGTCCTGACTTTC	CASSLHREFFSGANVLTF
TRBV27	TRBD1	TRBJ2-7	TGTGCCAGCAGCGTACGCGGGACAGGAAAGCCCCAGTACTTC	CASSVRGTGKPQYF
TRBV6-5	-	TRBJ1-2	TGTGCCAGCAGTTACTGGGGGGACAACTATGGCTACACCTTC	CASSYWGDNYGYTF
TRBV5-4	-	TRBJ1-2	TGTGCCAGCAGCCTGCCAGGGAGTGGCTACACCTTC	CASSLPGSGYTF
TRBV19	-	TRBJ1-5	TGTGCCAGTAGTATAGTGGTGGCTTATCGCAATCAGCCCCAGCATTTT	CASSIVVAYRNQPQHF
TRBV2	-	TRBJ1-6	TGTGCCAGCAGGGCTCAGGGAAACCATTCACCCCTCCACTTT	CASRAQGNHSPLHF
TRBV5-6	-	TRBJ2-7	TGTGCCAGCAGCTTGCCCTCCTACGAGCAGTACTTC	CASSLPSYEQYF
TRBV5-1	-	TRBJ1-6	TGCGCTGATAGGTCCACGGTCCAGAATTCACCCCTCCACTTT	CADRSTVQNSPLHF
TRBV6-8	-	TRBJ1-5	TGTGCCAGCAGTTACAAGGGGAAACCAAATCAGCCCCAGCATTTT	CASSYKGKPNQPQHF
TRBV27	-	TRBJ1-5	TGTGCCAGCAGTCCCCACAGGGCCCCCTTGAGCAATCAGCCCCAGCATTTT	CASSPHRAPLSNQPQHF
TRBV7-9	-	TRBJ1-1	TGTGCCAGCAGCTCCGGTGGGGGGGTCACTGAAGCTTTCTTT	CASSSGGGVTEAFF
TRBV28	-	TRBJ1-5	TGTGCCAGCAGTTCACCCGGGGGATCAAATCAGCCCCAGCATTTT	CASSSPGGSNQPQHF
TRBV28	-	TRBJ1-6	TGTGCCAGCAAAGGTAGTAAGGGTTCTTATAATTCACCCCTCCACTTT	CASKGSKGSYNSPLHF
TRBV2	-	TRBJ1-2	TGTGCCAGCAGCGACCAGAGACAGCTCTATGGCTACACCTTC	CASSDQRQLYGYTF
TRBV5-6	TRBD1	TRBJ1-1	TGTGCCAGCAGCTTGGGGGACAGGGGGCGACTCACTGAAGCTTTCTTT	CASSLGDRGRLTEAFF
TRBV7-2	-	TRBJ1-4	TGTGCCAGCAGCTTATGGGGGGGCGGAAATGAAAAACTGTTTTTT	CASSLWGGGNEKLFF
TRBV6-5	-	TRBJ1-1	TGTGCCAGCAGAAGAGGATTCGCTTTCTTT	CASRRGFAFF
TRBV7-9	-	TRBJ1-2	TGTGCCAGCAGCTTACTATTGGGGCATTATGGCTACACCTTC	CASSLLLGHYGYTF
TRBV11-2	-	TRBJ1-2	TGTGCCAGCAGCTTAGCAGGGGTTCAGTATGGCTACACCTTC	CASSLAGVQYGYTF
TRBV19	-	TRBJ2-7	TGTGCCTCCAGCGGGACACCAACCTACGAGCAGTACTTC	CASSGTPTYEQYF